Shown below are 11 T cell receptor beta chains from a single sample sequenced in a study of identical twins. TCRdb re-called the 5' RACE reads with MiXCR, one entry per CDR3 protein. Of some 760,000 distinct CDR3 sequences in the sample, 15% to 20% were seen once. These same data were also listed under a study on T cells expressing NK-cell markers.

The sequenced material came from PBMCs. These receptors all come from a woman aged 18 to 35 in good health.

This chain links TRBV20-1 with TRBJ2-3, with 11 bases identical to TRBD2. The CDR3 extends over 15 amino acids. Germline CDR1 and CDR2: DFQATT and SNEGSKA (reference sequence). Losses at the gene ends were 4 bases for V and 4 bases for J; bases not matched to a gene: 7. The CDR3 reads CSAIHSGGGADTQYF. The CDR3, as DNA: TGCAGTGCTATCCATAGCGGGGGGGGCGCAGATACGCAGTATTTT.

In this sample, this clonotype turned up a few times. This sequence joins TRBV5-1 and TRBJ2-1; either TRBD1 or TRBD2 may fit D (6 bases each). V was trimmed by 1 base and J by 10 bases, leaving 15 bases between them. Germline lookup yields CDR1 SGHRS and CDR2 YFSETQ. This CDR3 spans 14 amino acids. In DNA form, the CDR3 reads TGCGCCAGCAGCTTGAGTTCGGGGGCTGTCGAGCAGTTCTTC. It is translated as CASSLSSGAVEQFF.

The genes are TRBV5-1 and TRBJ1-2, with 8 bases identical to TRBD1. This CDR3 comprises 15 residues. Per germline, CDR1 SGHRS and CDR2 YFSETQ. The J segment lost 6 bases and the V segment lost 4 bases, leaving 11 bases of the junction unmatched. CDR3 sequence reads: CASSPDGTGIDGYTF. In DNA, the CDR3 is TGCGCCAGCAGCCCCGACGGGACAGGTATAGATGGCTACACCTTC.

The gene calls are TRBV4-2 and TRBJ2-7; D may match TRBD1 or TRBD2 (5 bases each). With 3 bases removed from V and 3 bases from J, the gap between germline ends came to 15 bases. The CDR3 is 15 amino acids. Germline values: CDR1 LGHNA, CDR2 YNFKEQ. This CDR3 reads CASSQGDGENYEQYF. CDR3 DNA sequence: TGTGCCAGCAGCCAGGGGGACGGGGAAAACTACGAGCAGTACTTC.

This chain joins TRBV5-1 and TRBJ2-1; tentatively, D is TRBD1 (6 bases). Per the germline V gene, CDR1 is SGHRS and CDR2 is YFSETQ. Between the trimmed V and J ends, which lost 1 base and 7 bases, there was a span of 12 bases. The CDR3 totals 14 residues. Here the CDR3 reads CASSLSVQGNEQFF. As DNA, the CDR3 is TGCGCCAGCAGCTTGTCGGTACAGGGAAATGAGCAGTTCTTC.

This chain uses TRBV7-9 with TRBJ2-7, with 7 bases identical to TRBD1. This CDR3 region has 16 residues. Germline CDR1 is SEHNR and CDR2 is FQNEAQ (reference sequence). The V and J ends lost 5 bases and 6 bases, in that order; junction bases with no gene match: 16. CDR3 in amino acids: CASSPLPGQSQGEQYF. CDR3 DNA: TGTGCCAGCAGCCCGCTTCCGGGACAGTCCCAGGGCGAGCAGTACTTC.

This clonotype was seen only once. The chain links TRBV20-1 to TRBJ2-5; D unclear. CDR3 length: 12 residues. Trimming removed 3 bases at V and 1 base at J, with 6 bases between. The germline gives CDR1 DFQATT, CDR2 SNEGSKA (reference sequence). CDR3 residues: CSARQIQETQYF. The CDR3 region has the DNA TGCAGTGCTAGGCAGATCCAAGAGACCCAGTACTTC.

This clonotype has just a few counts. CDR3 sequence reads: CSAVSDSEETQYF. CDR3 nucleotides: TGCAGCGCCGTCTCTGACAGTGAAGAGACCCAGTACTTC. The J gene is TRBJ2-5, the V gene TRBV29-1; D is perhaps TRBD1 (5 bases). CDR3 length: 13 residues. The germline CDR1 and CDR2 sequences are SQVTM and ANQGSEA. Trimming stripped 7 bases from V and 3 bases from J, with 15 bases between.

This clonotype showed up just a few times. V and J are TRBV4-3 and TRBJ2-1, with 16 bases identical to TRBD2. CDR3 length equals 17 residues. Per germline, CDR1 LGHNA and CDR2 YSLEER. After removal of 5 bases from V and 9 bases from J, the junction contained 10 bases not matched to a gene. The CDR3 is CASSYGTSGRAFGEQFF. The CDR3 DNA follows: TGCGCCAGCAGCTACGGGACTAGCGGGAGGGCCTTTGGTGAGCAGTTCTTC.

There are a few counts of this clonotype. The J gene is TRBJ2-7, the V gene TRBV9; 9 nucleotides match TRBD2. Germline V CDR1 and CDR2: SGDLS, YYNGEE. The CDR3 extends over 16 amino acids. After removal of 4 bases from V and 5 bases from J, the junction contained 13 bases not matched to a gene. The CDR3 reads CASSPGRLAGDNEQYF. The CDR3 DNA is TGTGCCAGCAGCCCCGGGCGGTTAGCGGGAGACAACGAGCAGTACTTC.

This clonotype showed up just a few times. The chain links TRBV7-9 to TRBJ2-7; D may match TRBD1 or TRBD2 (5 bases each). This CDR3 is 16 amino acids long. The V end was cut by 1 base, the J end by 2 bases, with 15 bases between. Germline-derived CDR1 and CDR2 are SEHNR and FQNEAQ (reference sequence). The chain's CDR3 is CASSLVVGPSPYEQYF. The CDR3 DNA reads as TGTGCCAGCAGCTTAGTGGTGGGACCGAGCCCCTACGAGCAGTACTTC.